A selection of T cell receptor beta chains follows, all from one sample in a study of blood T cell repertoires in COVID-19. TCRdb's copy holds only in-frame clones and misses some; the assay was immunoSEQ multiplex PCR. The table records hundreds of thousands of clones, about 88% of them present only once. The material sequenced was PBMCs or T cells enriched from blood (not recorded which). The receptors stem from a woman aged 60-75 years who had recovered from COVID-19. CDR3s include the opening cysteine and the closing phenylalanine or tryptophan. A D gene is named only where the DNA matches it firmly. Where a row states a size, it is once, few, many or the class of an expanded clone; other rows omit it.

J,D,size,V,CDR3,DNA
TRBJ1-2,NA,few,TRBV10-3,CAISVLGADYGYTF,TGTGCCATCAGTGTCCTGGGGGCGGACTATGGCTACACCTTC
TRBJ1-2,NA,NA,TRBV2,CASSEQGRGYTF,TGTGCCAGCAGTGAACAGGGCAGGGGCTACACCTTC
TRBJ2-1,TRBD1,NA,TRBV28,CASSPPGQGTYEQFF,TGTGCCAGCAGCCCTCCGGGACAGGGCACTTATGAGCAGTTCTTC
TRBJ1-3,NA,NA,TRBV11-2,CASSASTGYGNTIYF,TGTGCCAGCAGCGCCAGTACAGGGTATGGAAACACCATATATTTT
TRBJ1-6,NA,NA,TRBV6-5,CASSRTEKNSPLHF,TGTGCCAGCAGTCGGACTGAGAAAAATTCACCCCTCCACTTT
TRBJ1-4,TRBD1,NA,TRBV7-2,CASRPARDSKKLFF,TGTGCCAGCAGGCCAGCACGGGACAGCAAAAAACTGTTTTTT
TRBJ2-3,NA,NA,TRBV6-2/TRBV6-3,CASSYTASTDTQYF,TGTGCCAGCAGTTACACAGCTAGCACAGATACGCAGTATTTT
TRBJ2-3,NA,few,TRBV5-1,CASRRERGTDTQYF,TGCGCCAGCAGACGGGAGAGGGGAACAGATACGCAGTATTTT
TRBJ2-3,NA,NA,TRBV19,CASSDGIRTDTQYF,TGTGCCAGTAGTGACGGGATCCGCACAGATACGCAGTATTTT
TRBJ1-1,NA,once,TRBV28,CASRSMGQGHTEAFF,TGTGCCAGCAGGTCGATGGGGCAGGGGCACACTGAAGCTTTCTTT
TRBJ1-2,NA,NA,TRBV30,CAWSVRDNYYGYTF,TGTGCCTGGAGTGTACGTGACAACTACTATGGCTACACCTTC
TRBJ1-2,NA,NA,TRBV5-8,CASSLVGGAPHYGYTF,TGTGCCAGCAGCTTGGTTGGGGGCGCACCCCACTATGGCTACACCTTC
TRBJ1-4,NA,NA,TRBV15,CATTTLEKLFF,TGTGCCACCACTACCTTAGAAAAACTGTTTTTT
TRBJ2-7,TRBD1,NA,TRBV15,CATSARDRGSYEQYF,TGTGCCACCAGCGCCCGGGACAGGGGTTCCTACGAGCAGTACTTC
TRBJ1-1,TRBD1,NA,TRBV3-1/TRBV3-2,CASSQGTGGMNTEAFF,TGTGCCAGCAGCCAAGGGACAGGCGGAATGAACACTGAAGCTTTCTTT
TRBJ2-3,NA,NA,TRBV9,CASDAGSDTQYF,TGTGCCAGCGACGCAGGTTCGGATACGCAGTATTTT
TRBJ2-5,TRBD2,NA,TRBV9,CASSDGTSGGAFPETQYF,TGTGCCAGCAGCGACGGGACTAGCGGGGGGGCGTTTCCAGAGACCCAGTACTTC
TRBJ1-2,NA,NA,TRBV27,CASSLSSMGGSGYTF,TGTGCCAGCAGTTTAAGTTCCATGGGCGGGAGCGGCTACACCTTC
TRBJ1-2,TRBD1,NA,TRBV2,CASITGGVQGYTF,TGTGCCAGCATTACAGGGGGCGTGCAGGGCTACACCTTC
TRBJ1-1,TRBD1,NA,TRBV29-1,CSANRDRDNTEAFF,TGCAGCGCCAATAGGGACAGGGATAACACTGAAGCTTTCTTT
TRBJ1-1,NA,NA,TRBV3-1/TRBV3-2,CASSQGDLNTEAFF,TGTGCCAGCAGCCAAGGGGACTTGAACACTGAAGCTTTCTTT
TRBJ2-1,TRBD2,NA,TRBV25-1,CAGPGLLAGEQFF,TGTGCCGGACCCGGGTTGTTAGCGGGTGAGCAGTTCTTC
TRBJ1-2,NA,NA,TRBV3-1/TRBV3-2,CASSQHGGGSNYGYTF,TGTGCCAGCAGCCAACACGGTGGAGGGTCTAACTATGGCTACACCTTC
TRBJ1-1,TRBD1,once,TRBV12-5,CASGLVGSLERQGPMDTEAFF,TGTGCTAGTGGTTTAGTTGGGTCACTCGAGAGACAGGGGCCTATGGACACTGAAGCTTTCTTT
TRBJ2-2,TRBD2,NA,TRBV18,CASSPTSGGRYTGELFF,TGTGCCAGCTCACCTACTAGCGGGGGCCGTTACACCGGGGAGCTGTTTTTT
TRBJ2-5,TRBD2,NA,TRBV3-1/TRBV3-2,CASSQNSGLAIETQYF,TGTGCCAGCAGCCAAAACAGCGGACTAGCAATAGAGACCCAGTACTTC
TRBJ2-2,NA,NA,TRBV3-1/TRBV3-2,CASSRGSGELFF,TGTGCCAGCAGTCGCGGGTCCGGGGAGCTGTTTTTT
TRBJ1-2,NA,NA,TRBV10-1,CASSGPGSYGYTF,TGCGCCAGCAGTGGGCCAGGATCCTATGGCTACACCTTC
TRBJ2-1,NA,NA,TRBV5-1,CASSLDRAYNEQFF,TGCGCCAGCAGCTTGGACAGGGCGTACAATGAGCAGTTCTTC
TRBJ1-6,TRBD1,NA,TRBV19,CASSPRTGLGSPLHF,TGTGCCAGTAGTCCGCGGACAGGGCTTGGTTCACCCCTCCACTTT
TRBJ1-4,TRBD1,NA,TRBV25-1,CASSIGQAEEKLFF,TGTGCCAGCAGTATCGGACAGGCGGAAGAAAAACTGTTTTTT
TRBJ2-3,TRBD2,NA,TRBV27,CASSSPLTSGENF,TGTGCCAGCAGTTCCCCCCTGACTAGCGGGGAAAATTTT
TRBJ1-1,TRBD1,NA,TRBV3-1/TRBV3-2,CASSTLGQGNTEAFF,TGTGCCAGCAGTACCTTGGGACAGGGGAACACTGAAGCTTTCTTT
TRBJ1-5,TRBD1,NA,TRBV5-6,CASSLAGGNNQPQHF,TGTGCCAGCAGCTTGGCAGGGGGGAACAATCAGCCCCAGCATTTT
TRBJ2-3,TRBD2,NA,TRBV6-5,CASRSAGGGTDTQYF,TGTGCCAGCAGATCAGCGGGGGGAGGCACAGATACGCAGTATTTT
TRBJ2-3,NA,NA,TRBV5-4,CASSLWATDTQYF,TGTGCCAGCAGCCTTTGGGCCACAGATACGCAGTATTTT
TRBJ2-6,NA,NA,TRBV3-1/TRBV3-2,CASSLGLAGANVLTF,TGTGCCAGCAGCCTGGGACTCGCTGGGGCCAACGTCCTGACTTTC
TRBJ2-7,TRBD1,NA,TRBV6-1,CASSSPGTGYYEQYF,TGTGCCAGCAGTTCGCCCGGGACAGGGTACTACGAGCAGTACTTC
TRBJ1-2,NA,NA,TRBV27,CASSLGAQGGYTF,TGTGCCAGCAGTTTAGGGGCACAGGGAGGCTACACCTTC
TRBJ2-4,TRBD2,NA,TRBV7-4,CASSLQLKVSLAGVPLAKNIQYF,TGTGCCAGCAGCTTACAATTAAAGGTGTCGCTAGCGGGGGTTCCCTTAGCCAAAAACATTCAGTACTTC
TRBJ2-3,TRBD2,NA,TRBV10-3,CAISESGGGTDTQYF,TGTGCCATCAGTGAGTCGGGGGGGGGCACAGATACGCAGTATTTT
TRBJ1-6,TRBD1,NA,TRBV23-1,CASSLQEDRENSPLHF,TGCGCCAGCAGTCTACAAGAGGACAGGGAGAATTCACCCCTCCACTTT
TRBJ1-5,NA,NA,TRBV3-1/TRBV3-2,CASSQGSGLGESNQPQHF,TGTGCCAGCAGCCAAGGTTCGGGACTCGGTGAGAGCAATCAGCCCCAGCATTTT
TRBJ1-5,NA,few,TRBV6-2/TRBV6-3,CASSYSGVLPNQPQHF,TGTGCCAGCAGTTATTCAGGGGTTTTACCCAATCAGCCCCAGCATTTT
TRBJ2-7,NA,once,TRBV3-1/TRBV3-2,CASSPGASSYEQYF,TGTGCCAGCAGCCCGGGAGCCTCCTCCTACGAGCAGTACTTC
TRBJ1-1,NA,NA,TRBV6-5,CASRYMNTEAFF,TGTGCCAGCCGATACATGAACACTGAAGCTTTCTTT
TRBJ2-3,TRBD2,NA,TRBV5-4,CASSTGGLAGNTDTQYF,TGTGCCAGCAGCACTGGAGGGCTAGCGGGGAACACAGATACGCAGTATTTT
TRBJ2-5,TRBD2,NA,TRBV5-1,CASSSGLAGGQETQYF,TGCGCCAGCAGCTCAGGACTAGCGGGGGGCCAGGAGACCCAGTACTTC
TRBJ1-2,TRBD1,NA,TRBV25-1,CASRSTGYGYTF,TGTGCCAGCAGATCGACAGGGTATGGCTACACCTTC
TRBJ1-1,NA,NA,TRBV13,CASRSSGNTEAFF,TGTGCCAGCAGATCCTCAGGGAATACTGAAGCTTTCTTT
TRBJ1-1,TRBD1,NA,TRBV24-1,CATRARGANTEAFF,TGTGCCACCAGGGCCAGGGGGGCCAACACTGAAGCTTTCTTT